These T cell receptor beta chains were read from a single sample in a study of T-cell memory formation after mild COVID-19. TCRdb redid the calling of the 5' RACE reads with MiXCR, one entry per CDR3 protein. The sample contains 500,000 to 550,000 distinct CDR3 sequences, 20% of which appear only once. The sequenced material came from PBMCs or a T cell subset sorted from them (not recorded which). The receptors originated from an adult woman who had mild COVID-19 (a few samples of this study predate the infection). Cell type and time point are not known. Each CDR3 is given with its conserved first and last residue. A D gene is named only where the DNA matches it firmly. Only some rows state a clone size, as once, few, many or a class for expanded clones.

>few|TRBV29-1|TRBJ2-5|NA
CSVEDSTDYQETQYF
TGCAGCGTTGAAGATTCGACAGATTACCAAGAGACCCAGTACTTC
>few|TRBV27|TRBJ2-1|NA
CASSSGLEQVNEQFF
TGTGCCAGCAGTTCGGGACTGGAGCAGGTGAATGAGCAGTTCTTC
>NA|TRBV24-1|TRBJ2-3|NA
CATSVPGSDTQYF
NA
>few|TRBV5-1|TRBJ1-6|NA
CASSLDYRTANSPLHF
TGCGCCAGCAGCTTGGATTATCGGACGGCAAATTCACCCCTCCACTTT
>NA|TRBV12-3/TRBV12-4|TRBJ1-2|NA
CASSLGPIPPGLLRFYGYTF
TGTGCCAGCAGTCTGGGCCCGATCCCCCCGGGACTCTTAAGGTTCTATGGCTACACCTTC
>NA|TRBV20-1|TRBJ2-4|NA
CSADVLGANIQYF
TGCAGTGCGGATGTACTAGGGGCGAACATTCAGTACTTC
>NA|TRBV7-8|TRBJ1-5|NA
CASSLGRGDQPQHF
TGTGCCAGCAGCTTAGGGAGGGGGGATCAGCCCCAGCATTTT
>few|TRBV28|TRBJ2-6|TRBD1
CASSFLDRGHSGANVLTF
TGTGCCAGCAGTTTTCTAGACAGGGGCCACTCTGGGGCCAACGTCCTGACTTTC
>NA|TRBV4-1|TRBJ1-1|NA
CASSQEGADAGVGMNTEAFF
TGCGCCAGCAGCCAAGAGGGGGCTGACGCAGGCGTAGGCATGAACACTGAAGCTTTCTTT
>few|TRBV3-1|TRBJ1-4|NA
CASSRESGVAEKLFF
TGTGCCAGCAGCCGAGAATCAGGGGTAGCTGAAAAACTGTTTTTT